Sequencing of this T cell receptor beta chain was carried out in a study of T cell responses to AZD1222 COVID-19 vaccine. Overall study findings and caveats: Mostly white British, mostly female donors; authors suggested clonal diversity may be underestimated. Across spike, vaccine-associated CD4 TCRs were found, dominant at 160-218 and 743-854. Increased Spike-specific TCR breadth and depth were observed after two AZD1222 doses.

Of note for this clone: Antigen unknown. The sample has other DNA sequences that encode this CDR3 too.

Profiling relied on immunoSEQ multiplex PCR, and the TCRdb table lists in-frame clones only, not all of them. The repertoire includes 120,000 or so clones, about 86% of them detected once, and approximately 16% sits in the top ten. Trimming removed 0 bases at V and 4 bases at J, with 0 bases between. Per germline, CDR1 KGHDR and CDR2 SFDVKD. This CDR3 is 12 amino acids long. This chain uses TRBV24-1 with TRBJ1-5; D gene uncertain. The sequences come from peripheral blood, collected 28 days after the second AZD1222 dose. This TCR was recovered from an adult who received the AZD1222 COVID-19 vaccine. CDR3 in amino acids: CATSDLNQPQHF. Written as DNA, the CDR3 is TGTGCCACCAGTGATTTGAATCAGCCCCAGCATTTT.